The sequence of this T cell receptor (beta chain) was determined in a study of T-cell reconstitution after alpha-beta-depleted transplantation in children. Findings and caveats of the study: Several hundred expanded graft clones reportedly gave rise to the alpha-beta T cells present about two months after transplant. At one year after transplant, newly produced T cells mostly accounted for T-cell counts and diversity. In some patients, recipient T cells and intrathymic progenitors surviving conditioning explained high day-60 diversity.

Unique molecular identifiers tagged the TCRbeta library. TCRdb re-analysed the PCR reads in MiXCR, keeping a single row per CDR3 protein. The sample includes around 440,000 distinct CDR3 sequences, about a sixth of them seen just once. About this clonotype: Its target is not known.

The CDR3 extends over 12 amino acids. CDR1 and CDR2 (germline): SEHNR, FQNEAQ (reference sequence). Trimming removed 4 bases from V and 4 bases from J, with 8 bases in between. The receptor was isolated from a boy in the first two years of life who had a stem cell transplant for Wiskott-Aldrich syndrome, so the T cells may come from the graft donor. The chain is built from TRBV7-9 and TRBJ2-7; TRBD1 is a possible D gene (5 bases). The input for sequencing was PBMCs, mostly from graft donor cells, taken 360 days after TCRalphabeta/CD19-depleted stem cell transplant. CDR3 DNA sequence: TGTGCCAGCAGCTCAGGGTTTTACGAGCAGTACTTC. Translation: CASSSGFYEQYF.